This is a list of T cell receptor beta chains from one sample in a study of CD8+CD57+ T cells in acquired aplastic anemia. TCRdb redid the calling of the reads with MiXCR, one entry per CDR3 protein. The sample carries hundreds of thousands of distinct CDR3 sequences, around 68% recorded once. The sequenced material came from sorted CD4+, CD8+, or CD8+CD57+ T cells (not recorded which) from PBMCs. These receptors originate from a human donor in good health, serving as a control. CDR3s include the opening cysteine and the closing phenylalanine or tryptophan. Each record gives: V gene, J gene, D gene, clone size, CDR3 protein, CDR3 DNA. A D gene is named only where the DNA matches it firmly. A row's size may be missing; if present it is once, few, many or a size class.

>TRBV10-3|TRBJ1-6|.|few
CAIGTSNSPLHF
TGTGCCATCGGGACTTCTAATTCACCCCTCCACTTT
>TRBV10-1|TRBJ1-1|.|.
CASSYVGKGGTRSAFF
TGTGCCAGCAGCTATGTAGGTAAAGGGGGGACCCGGTCAGCTTTTTTT
>TRBV20-1|TRBJ2-3|.|.
CSAMVPEQGYF
TGCAGTGCTATGGTACCGGAACAGGGGTATTTT
>TRBV20-1|TRBJ1-5|.|many
CSAWDPSNQPRHF
TGCAGTGCCTGGGACCCTAGCAATCAGCCCCGGCATTTT
>TRBV20-1|TRBJ2-5|TRBD1|.
CSAKGTEDSHF
TGCAGTGCTAAGGGGACAGAAGATTCACACTTC
>TRBV6-1|TRBJ2-3|TRBD2|.
CASSPSSGGTDTQYF
TGTGCCAGCAGTCCCTCTAGCGGGGGCACAGATACGCAGTATTTT
>TRBV20-1|TRBJ1-2|.|.
CSARNFNYGYTF
TGCAGTGCTAGAAACTTTAACTATGGCTACACCTTC
>TRBV7-2|TRBJ1-2|.|.
CASSVQGYTF
TGTGCCAGCAGCGTGCAGGGCTACACCTTC
>TRBV6-4|TRBJ2-1|.|.
CASSAGVSYNEQFF
TGTGCCAGCAGTGCGGGGGTCTCCTACAATGAGCAGTTCTTC
>TRBV5-8|TRBJ2-2|TRBD1|.
CASSSPGQGARTGELFF
TGTGCCAGCAGCTCCCCCGGACAGGGGGCTCGGACCGGGGAGCTGTTTTTT
>TRBV5-5|TRBJ2-6|.|.
CASSSGTGANVLTF
TGCGCCAGCAGCTCCGGGACAGGGGCCAACGTCCTGACTTTC
>TRBV5-5|TRBJ2-1|.|.
CASSFEGSSFEQFF
TGTGCCAGCAGCTTTGAGGGATCCTCTTTCGAGCAGTTCTTC
>TRBV13|TRBJ2-4|TRBD1|many
CASSRAWDRLAKNIQYF
TGTGCCAGCAGCAGAGCTTGGGACAGACTAGCCAAAAACATTCAGTACTTC
>TRBV29-1|TRBJ2-5|.|few
CSATYGETQYF
TGCAGCGCTACGTATGGGGAGACCCAGTACTTC
>TRBV25-1|TRBJ1-1|.|many
CASSVPHGTSAFF
TGTGCCAGCAGTGTGCCTCACGGGACGTCGGCTTTCTTT
>TRBV7-9|TRBJ1-1|.|once
CASSPTAITEALF
TGTGCCAGCAGCCCGACGGCCATAACTGAAGCTTTGTTT
>TRBV3-1|TRBJ1-1|.|many
CASSQLLNTEAFF
TGTGCCAGCAGCCAGCTCCTGAACACTGAAGCTTTCTTT
>TRBV29-1|TRBJ2-5|.|few
CSARPGVQETQYF
TGCAGCGCCAGACCTGGAGTCCAAGAGACCCAGTACTTC
>TRBV29-1|TRBJ1-2|.|.
CSVDGGSYGYTF
TGCAGCGTTGACGGAGGATCATATGGCTACACCTTC
>TRBV29-1|TRBJ2-5|TRBD1|.
CSVLDRVRETQYF
TGCAGCGTTTTAGACAGGGTGAGGGAGACCCAGTACTTC
>TRBV7-2|TRBJ1-4|TRBD1|many
CASSRGGLNEKLFF
TGTGCCAGCAGCCGAGGGGGCCTTAATGAAAAACTGTTTTTT
>TRBV20-1|TRBJ1-6|.|.
CSAPLDKQNSPLHF
TGCAGTGCTCCTTTGGACAAACAGAATTCACCCCTCCACTTT
>TRBV19|TRBJ2-2|.|many
CASSQGTFGTTGELFF
TGTGCCAGTAGCCAAGGGACATTCGGGACTACTGGGGAGCTGTTTTTT
>TRBV2|TRBJ1-6|.|.
CASSTWAGNSPLHF
TGTGCCAGCAGTACATGGGCCGGAAACTCACCCCTCCACTTT
>TRBV15|TRBJ2-5|.|once
CATSRLGVGRETQYF
TGTGCCACCAGCAGATTGGGGGTCGGGCGAGAGACCCAGTACTTC
>TRBV5-1|TRBJ2-7|.|.
CASSWGHNSYEQYF
TGCGCCAGCAGTTGGGGACACAACTCCTACGAGCAGTACTTC